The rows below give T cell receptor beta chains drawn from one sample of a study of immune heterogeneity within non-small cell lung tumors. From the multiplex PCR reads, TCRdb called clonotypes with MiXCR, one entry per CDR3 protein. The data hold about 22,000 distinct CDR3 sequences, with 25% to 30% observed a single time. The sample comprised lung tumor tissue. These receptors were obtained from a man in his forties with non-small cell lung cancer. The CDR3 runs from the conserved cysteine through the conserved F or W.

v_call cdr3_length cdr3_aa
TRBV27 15 CASSPTGLNTYEQYF
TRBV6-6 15 CASSYSIPINQPQHF
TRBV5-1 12 CASSPGTDEQYF
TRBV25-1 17 CASSEFRTSGIGDDQFF
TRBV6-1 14 CASSGLAGYNEQFF
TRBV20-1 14 CSAREGGMNTEAFF
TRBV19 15 CASSIESGRGEKLFF
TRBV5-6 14 CASSFGLGLLEQFF
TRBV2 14 CASSERAINQPQHF
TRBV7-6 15 CASSPTSGRANEQFF
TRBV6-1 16 CASSARAWGVGEKLFF
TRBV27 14 CASSPGGSNVEQYF
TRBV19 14 CASTPGGGGQPQHF
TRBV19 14 CASSSDRGPYEQYF
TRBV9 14 CASSLNSGAYEQYF
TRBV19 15 CAARRGGRNTGELFF
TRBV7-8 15 CASSPLPRVPYGYTF